This T cell receptor beta chain was sequenced for a study of CDR3 diversity in severe acne. The CDR3 runs to 14 residues. CDR1 and CDR2 from the germline V gene are SQVTM and ANQGSEA. The V end lost 3 bases, the J end lost 9 bases, and 20 bases lay between the germline ends. TCRdb reanalysed the PCR reads using MiXCR and keeps one entry per CDR3 protein. Of some 90,000 distinct CDR3 sequences in the sample, 45% to 55% were seen once. V is TRBV29-1 and J is TRBJ1-1, with D hard to call. This receptor was identified in a male donor in good health, serving as a control. The sequenced material came from blood. The CDR3 DNA follows: TGCAGCGTTGAGGTCAACTCCGGGGTCCTTAAAGCTTTCTTT. It encodes CSVEVNSGVLKAFF.